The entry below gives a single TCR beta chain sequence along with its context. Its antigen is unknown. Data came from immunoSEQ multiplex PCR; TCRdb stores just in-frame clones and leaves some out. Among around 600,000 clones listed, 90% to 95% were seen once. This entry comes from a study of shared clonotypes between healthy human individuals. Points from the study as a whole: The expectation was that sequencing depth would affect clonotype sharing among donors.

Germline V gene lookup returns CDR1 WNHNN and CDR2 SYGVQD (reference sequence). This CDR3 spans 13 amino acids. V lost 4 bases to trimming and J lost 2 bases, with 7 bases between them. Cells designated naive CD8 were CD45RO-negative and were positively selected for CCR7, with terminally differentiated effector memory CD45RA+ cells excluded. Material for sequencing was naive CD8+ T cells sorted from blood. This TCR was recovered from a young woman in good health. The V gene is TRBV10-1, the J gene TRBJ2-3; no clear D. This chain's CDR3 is CASSVDSTDTQYF. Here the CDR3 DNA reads TGCGCCAGCAGTGTGGATTCCACAGATACGCAGTATTTT.